Sequencing of this TCR beta chain was carried out in a study of T cell responses to AZD1222 COVID-19 vaccine. Findings of the study overall: AZD1222 recipients seropositive at baseline numbered only 5 or 6. Spike-wide coverage was observed for vaccine-associated CD4 TCRs, with dominant responses at 160-218 and 743-854.

TCRdb's table, derived via immunoSEQ multiplex PCR, lists solely in-frame clones and lacks some. The profile shows 140,000 or so clones, 80% to 90% of them singletons. Germline V gene sequence: CDR1 KGHSH, CDR2 LQKENI. The V gene lost 1 base and the J gene lost 2 bases, with 9 bases spanning the gap. The CDR3 is 15 residues long. Points on this clone: What it binds is not known.

V usage is TRBV18 and J usage is TRBJ1-5; D is unresolved. This specimen was peripheral blood, taken on day 0 of AZD1222 vaccination. This clonotype was sampled from an adult in good health. The CDR3: CASSPLEGGNQPQHF. The CDR3 nucleotides read TGTGCCAGCTCACCACTGGAGGGTGGCAATCAGCCCCAGCATTTT. The whole variable domain, filled in from reference TRBV18 and TRBJ1-5, reads NAGVMQNPRHLVRRRGQEARLRCSPMKGHSHVYWYRQLPEEGLKFMVYLQKENIIDESGMPKERFSAEFPKEGPSILRIQQVVRGDSAAYFCASSPLEGGNQPQHFGDGTRLSIL.